Given below is one TCR beta chain in context. Authors' processing steps: Amplification from reference gene primers served as the basis for estimated nucleated cell counts. Sequenced by immunoSEQ multiplex PCR; TCRdb stores in-frame clones only, minus some. The DNA was the basis for D and trimming; V, J and clone size are from that table. The data hold 250,000 to 400,000 clones, with about nine tenths observed a single time. This sample stems from a study of blood T cell repertoires in COVID-19. Study information: Spain, Italy and the United States supplied samples that represented acute and convalescent COVID-19. The analysed material was cDNA or gDNA that came from T cells, B-cell-depleted T cells, or PBMCs.

During active infection, Seattle patients enrolled and were then monitored through disease. The CDR3 has 13 residues. Germline loops: CDR1 SGHTA, CDR2 FQGTGA. V was clipped by 4 bases and J by 9 bases; unmatched bases: 5. This sequence was found in a young woman with COVID-19, enrolled during active disease. V and J are TRBV7-3 and TRBJ2-1; TRBD2 aligns across 8 bases. What was sequenced was peripheral blood. The CDR3 spells CASSYGRDGEQFF. CDR3 bases: TGTGCCAGCAGCTACGGGAGGGATGGTGAGCAGTTCTTC.